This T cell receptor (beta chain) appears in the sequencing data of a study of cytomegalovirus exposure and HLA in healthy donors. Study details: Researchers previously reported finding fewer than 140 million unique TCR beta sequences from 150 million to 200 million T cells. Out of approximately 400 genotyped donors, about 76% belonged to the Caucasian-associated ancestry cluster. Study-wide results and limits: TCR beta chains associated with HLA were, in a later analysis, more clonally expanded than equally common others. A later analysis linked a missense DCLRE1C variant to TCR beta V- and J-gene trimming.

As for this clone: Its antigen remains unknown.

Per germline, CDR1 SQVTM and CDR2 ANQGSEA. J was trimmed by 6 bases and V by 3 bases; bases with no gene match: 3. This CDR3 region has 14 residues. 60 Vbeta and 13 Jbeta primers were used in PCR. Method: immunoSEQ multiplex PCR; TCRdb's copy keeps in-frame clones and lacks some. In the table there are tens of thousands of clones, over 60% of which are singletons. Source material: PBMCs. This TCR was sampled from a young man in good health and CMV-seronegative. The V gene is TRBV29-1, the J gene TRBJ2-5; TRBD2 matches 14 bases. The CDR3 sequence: CSVDGTSGSKTQYF. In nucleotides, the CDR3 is TGCAGCGTTGATGGGACTAGCGGGAGTAAGACCCAGTACTTC. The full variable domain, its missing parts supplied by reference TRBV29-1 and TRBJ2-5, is SAVISQKPSRDICQRGTSLTIQCQVDSQVTMMFWYRQQPGQSLTLIATANQGSEATYESGFVIDKFPISRPNLTFSTLTVSNMSPEDSSIYLCSVDGTSGSKTQYFGPGTRLLVL.